These 20 T cell receptor beta chains originate from one sample sequenced in a study of a mutant IDH1 vaccine in newly diagnosed glioma (dated by TCRdb to the early 2020s). What the time point label conveys for this sample: baseline, week 1 (first vaccination visit). The treatment or condition tag for this specimen amounts to: pre-vaccination baseline after standard-of-care therapy. Receptor amplification or capture employed the immunoSEQ multiplex PCR assay. TCRdb mirrors the immuneACCESS table, restricted to in-frame sequences. Some clones are absent from its copies; in checked studies, under half trace to an unresolved V gene, and the reason for the others is unknown. This sample holds around 50,000 clones; about nine tenths were observed only once. The ten top clones hold approximately 2.5% of the sample. The specimen was PBMCs, collected from a glioma patient treated with radiotherapy, temozolomide or both. All receptors derive from a man aged 35 to 55 with glioma.

The chain joins TRBV5-6 to TRBJ2-7; TRBD2 aligns across 7 bases. After removal of 6 bases from V and 2 bases from J, the junction contained 11 bases not matched to a gene. Germline values: CDR1 SGHDT, CDR2 YYEEEE. The CDR3 is made up of 15 amino acids. The CDR3 loop reads CASTKRDWGAYEQYF. The CDR3 DNA is TGTGCCAGCACCAAGCGGGACTGGGGGGCCTACGAGCAGTACTTC.

The V gene is TRBV7-9, the J gene TRBJ2-5; the match to TRBD2 covers 11 bases. The CDR3 loop spans 19 amino acids. J was trimmed by 0 bases and V by 1 base; bases with no gene match: 10. The germline V gene has CDR1 SEHNR and CDR2 FQNEAQ (reference sequence). The CDR3 sequence is CASSLGLAGGDLYQETQYF. The DNA of the CDR3 is TGTGCCAGCAGCTTAGGGCTAGCGGGAGGAGATTTGTACCAAGAGACCCAGTACTTC. Full variable domain (rest looked up from reference TRBV7-9 and TRBJ2-5): DTGVSQNPRHKITKRGQNVTFRCDPISEHNRLYWYRQTLGQGPEFLTYFQNEAQLEKSRLLSDRFSAERPKGSFSTLEIQRTEQGDSAMYLCASSLGLAGGDLYQETQYFGPGTRLLVL.

This clone was counted only a few times. The V and J genes are TRBV6-1 and TRBJ2-3; D gene ambiguous. The germline gives CDR1 MNHNS, CDR2 SASEGT. CDR3 length: 13 amino acids. Between the trimmed V and J ends, which lost 0 bases and 3 bases, there was a span of 4 bases. CDR3 nucleotide sequence: TGTGCCAGCAGTGAAGCCGGGACAGATACGCAGTATTTT. Translated: CASSEAGTDTQYF.

This clone was detected only a few times. The chain couples TRBV5-1 to TRBJ1-1; D is unresolved. The CDR3 contains 13 residues. The ends were cut back, 4 bases at V and 1 base at J, with 8 bases in the middle. Germline V gives CDR1 SGHRS, CDR2 YFSETQ. CDR3 in DNA: TGCGCCAGCAGCACCGCAGAGAACACTGAAGCTTTCTTT. This translates into CASSTAENTEAFF.

The rearrangement uses TRBV5-4 and TRBJ2-5; D is possibly TRBD1 (5 bases). Per the germline V gene, CDR1 is SGHNT and CDR2 is YYREEE (reference sequence). Trimming pared 5 bases from V and 2 bases from J, leaving 10 bases between. The CDR3 is 13 residues long. This CDR3 reads CASRHRLQETQYF. The CDR3 DNA is TGTGCCAGCAGGCACAGGCTGCAAGAGACCCAGTACTTC.

The chain employs TRBV7-2 and TRBJ2-1, with 9 bases matching TRBD2. Trimming removed 1 base from V and 6 bases from J; junction bases left unmatched: 1. The germline gives CDR1 SGHTA, CDR2 FQGNSA. This CDR3 is built from 14 residues. The CDR3, as DNA: TGTGCCAGCAGCTTAGAACTAGCGGGCAATGAGCAGTTCTTC. Amino acids: CASSLELAGNEQFF. The entire variable domain, with the rest obtained from reference TRBV7-2 and TRBJ2-1, is as follows: GAGVSQSPSNKVTEKGKDVELRCDPISGHTALYWYRQSLGQGLEFLIYFQGNSAPDKSGLPSDRFSAERTGGSVSTLTIQRTQQEDSAVYLCASSLELAGNEQFFGPGTRLTVL.

In the case of this clone: The junction shows a germline mismatch at one end, possibly a read error. The chain employs TRBV14 and TRBJ2-5, with 9 positions matching TRBD2. The germline gives CDR1 SGHDN, CDR2 FVKESK. The CDR3 totals 14 residues. CDR3 in amino acids: CASSPLLGGLASDF. The CDR3 DNA sequence: TGTGCCAGCAGCCCCCTTCTGGGAGGACTAGCGTCAGACTTC.

CDR3 in amino acids: CASSVVPSGTVSEQYF. As DNA, the CDR3 is TGTGCCAGCAGCGTAGTGCCTAGCGGGACGGTTTCCGAGCAGTACTTC. V and J are TRBV9 and TRBJ2-7, with 9 nucleotides matching TRBD2. CDR3 length: 16 residues. CDR1 is SGDLS, CDR2 YYNGEE, per germline. V lost 0 bases, J lost 6 bases, and 10 bases stayed unmatched.

This clone was detected only a few times. CDR3: CASSLSWAYGYTF. The CDR3 DNA reads as TGTGCCAGCAGTTTATCGTGGGCCTATGGCTACACCTTC. The chain links TRBV27 to TRBJ1-2; D is ambiguous. Germline-derived CDR1 and CDR2 are MNHEY and SMNVEV (reference sequence). CDR3 length: 13 amino acids. The V end lost 0 bases, the J end lost 4 bases, and 6 bases lay between the germline ends.

The J gene is TRBJ2-4, the V gene TRBV7-2; unclear D gene. Germline V lookup: CDR1 SGHTA, CDR2 FQGNSA. Trimming stripped 1 base from V and 13 bases from J, with 8 bases between. The length of the CDR3 is 11 residues. The CDR3 coding sequence is TGTGCCAGCAGCTTAGGTGGCCAACAGTACTTC. This codes for CASSLGGQQYF.

The chain employs TRBV7-9 and TRBJ1-2; D uncertain. This CDR3 has 13 residues. V lost 5 bases and J lost 4, with 11 bases in between. Germline CDR1 reads SEHNR; CDR2 reads FQNEAQ (reference sequence). Here the CDR3 DNA reads TGTGCCAGCAGCGAAGACTCTATCTATGGCTACACCTTC. It is translated as CASSEDSIYGYTF.

This rearrangement joins TRBV4-1 to TRBJ2-7; 8 nucleotides agree with TRBD1. This CDR3 region has 16 residues. V gave up 4 bases and J gave up 6 bases; unmatched junction bases: 14. Germline V CDR1 and CDR2: MGHRA, YSYEKL. CDR3 sequence: CASSPFGQGGSFEQYF. Here the CDR3 DNA reads TGCGCCAGCAGCCCTTTCGGACAGGGCGGTTCTTTCGAGCAGTACTTC.

J is TRBJ1-5 and V is TRBV5-1; tentatively, D is TRBD1 (5 bases). Trimming shortened V by 0 bases and J by 7 bases, and 11 bases separated the two germline ends. Germline assignment: CDR1 SGHRS and CDR2 YFSETQ. This CDR3 is 14 amino acids long. The CDR3 protein is CASSLVGAGQPQHF. The CDR3 DNA reads TGCGCCAGCAGCTTGGTTGGGGCGGGGCAGCCCCAGCATTTT.

This clone turned up a few times. The gene calls are TRBV7-9 and TRBJ1-1, with TRBD1 matching over 8 bases. The V and J ends lost 5 bases and 6 bases, in that order; junction bases with no gene match: 8. The CDR3 contains 14 residues. CDR1 SEHNR and CDR2 FQNEAQ come from the germline V gene (reference sequence). In DNA form, the CDR3 reads TGTGCCAGCAGCCTGAGGACAGGGACCCCTGAAGCTTTCTTT. It codes for CASSLRTGTPEAFF. The complete variable domain, with remaining parts taken from reference TRBV7-9 and TRBJ1-1, reads DTGVSQNPRHKITKRGQNVTFRCDPISEHNRLYWYRQTLGQGPEFLTYFQNEAQLEKSRLLSDRFSAERPKGSFSTLEIQRTEQGDSAMYLCASSLRTGTPEAFFGQGTRLTVV.

The chain recombines TRBV7-2 with TRBJ2-7, with 10 bases identical to TRBD2. The ends lost 7 bases at V and 6 bases at J; junction bases unmatched: 6. The V gene's germline CDR1 is SGHTA and CDR2 FQGNSA. This CDR3 is 13 amino acids long. The CDR3 region has the DNA TGTGCCAGCAAGCTAGCGGGAGTTGGCGAGCAGTACTTC. Translating it yields CASKLAGVGEQYF.

The J gene is TRBJ2-7, the V gene TRBV5-8; D is unresolved. Per the germline V gene, CDR1 is SGHTS and CDR2 is YDEGEE. The CDR3 contains 13 residues. V was clipped by 5 bases and J by 0 bases, with 9 bases between them. The CDR3 sequence: CASRFFSSYEQYF. The CDR3 DNA is TGTGCCAGCAGGTTCTTTAGCTCCTACGAGCAGTACTTC.

This chain links TRBV12-5 with TRBJ2-3; D not certain. Germline values: CDR1 LGHNT, CDR2 FRNRAP. The germline V and J ends were trimmed by 3 bases and 2 bases, with 9 bases remaining between them. The CDR3 totals 14 residues. This CDR3 reads CASGLTGFTDTQYF. The CDR3, as DNA: TGTGCTAGTGGTTTAACCGGGTTCACAGATACGCAGTATTTT.

The chain carries TRBV4-2 and TRBJ2-1; D may be TRBD2 (6 bases). Per the germline V gene, CDR1 is LGHNA and CDR2 is YNFKEQ. The CDR3 has 12 amino acids. V shed 0 bases and J shed 9 bases, with 6 bases lying between them. The CDR3 region is CASSQEGGEQFF. In DNA form, the CDR3 reads TGTGCCAGCAGCCAAGAGGGGGGTGAGCAGTTCTTC.

The chain joins TRBV4-1 to TRBJ1-2, with TRBD1 matching over 7 bases. The V and J ends lost 0 bases and 10 bases, in that order; junction bases with no gene match: 11. The CDR3 sequence is 15 residues long. CDR1 is MGHRA, CDR2 YSYEKL, per germline. CDR3 DNA: TGCGCCAGCAGCCAAGATCCCGGGACAGTAAGGGTCTACACCTTC. Its translation is CASSQDPGTVRVYTF.

The gene calls are TRBV2 and TRBJ2-2; D remains unclear. Germline CDR1 SNHLY, CDR2 FYNNEI. The CDR3 contains 13 residues. V shed 7 bases and J shed 1 base, with 7 bases lying between them. The CDR3 DNA sequence: TGTGCCAGCACTCAGGAGAACACCGGGGAGCTGTTTTTT. It encodes CASTQENTGELFF.